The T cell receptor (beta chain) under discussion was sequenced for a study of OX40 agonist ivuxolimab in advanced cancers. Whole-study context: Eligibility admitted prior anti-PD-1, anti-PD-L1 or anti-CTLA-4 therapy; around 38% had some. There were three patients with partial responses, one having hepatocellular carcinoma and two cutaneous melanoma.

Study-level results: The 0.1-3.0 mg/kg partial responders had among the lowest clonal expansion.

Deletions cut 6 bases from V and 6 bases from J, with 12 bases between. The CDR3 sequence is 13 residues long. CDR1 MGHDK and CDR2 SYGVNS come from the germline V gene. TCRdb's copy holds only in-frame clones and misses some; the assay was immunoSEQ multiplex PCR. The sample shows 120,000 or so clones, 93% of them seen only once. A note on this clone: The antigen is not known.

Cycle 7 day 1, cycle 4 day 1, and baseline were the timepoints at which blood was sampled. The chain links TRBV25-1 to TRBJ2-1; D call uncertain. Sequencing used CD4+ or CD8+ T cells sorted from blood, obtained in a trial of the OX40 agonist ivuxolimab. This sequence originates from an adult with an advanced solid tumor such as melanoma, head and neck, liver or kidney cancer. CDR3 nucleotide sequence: TGTGCCAGCAGAGGGTCCATCGGCAATGAGCAGTTCTTC. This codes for CASRGSIGNEQFF.